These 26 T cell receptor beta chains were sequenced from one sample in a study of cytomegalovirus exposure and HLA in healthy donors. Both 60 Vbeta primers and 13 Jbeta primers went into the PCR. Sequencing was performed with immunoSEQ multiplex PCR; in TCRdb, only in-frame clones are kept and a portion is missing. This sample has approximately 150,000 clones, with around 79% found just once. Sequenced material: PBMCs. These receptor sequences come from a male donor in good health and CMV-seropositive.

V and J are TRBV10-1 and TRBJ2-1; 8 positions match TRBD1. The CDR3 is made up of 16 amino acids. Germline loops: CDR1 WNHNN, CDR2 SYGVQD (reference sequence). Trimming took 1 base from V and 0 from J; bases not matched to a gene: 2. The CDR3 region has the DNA TGCGCCAGCAGTGAGTGGACAGGGAGCTCCTACAATGAGCAGTTCTTC. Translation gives CASSEWTGSSYNEQFF.

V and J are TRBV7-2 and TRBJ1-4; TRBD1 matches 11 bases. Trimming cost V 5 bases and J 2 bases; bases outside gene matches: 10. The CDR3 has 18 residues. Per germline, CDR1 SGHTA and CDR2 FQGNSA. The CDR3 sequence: CASSPTGQGVSTNEKLFF. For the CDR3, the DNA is TGTGCCAGCAGCCCCACGGGACAGGGGGTGTCGACTAATGAAAAACTGTTTTTT.

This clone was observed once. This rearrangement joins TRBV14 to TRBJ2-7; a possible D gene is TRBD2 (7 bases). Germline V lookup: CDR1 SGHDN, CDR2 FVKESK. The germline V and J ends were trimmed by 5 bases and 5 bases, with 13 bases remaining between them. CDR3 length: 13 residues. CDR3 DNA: TGTGCCAGCAGCAGGGGGGGGTTCGACGAGCAGTACTTC. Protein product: CASSRGGFDEQYF.

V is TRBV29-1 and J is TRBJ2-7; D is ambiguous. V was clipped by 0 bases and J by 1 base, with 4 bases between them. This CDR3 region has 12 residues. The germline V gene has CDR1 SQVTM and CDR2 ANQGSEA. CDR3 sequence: CSVEDSSYEQYF. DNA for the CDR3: TGCAGCGTTGAAGACAGTTCCTACGAGCAGTACTTC.

CDR3 residues: CASSLEGYSNRLAGGRSEQFF. The CDR3 DNA reads as TGCGCCAGCAGCTTGGAAGGGTATTCCAACCGACTAGCGGGGGGGCGGAGTGAGCAGTTCTTC. The chain links TRBV5-1 to TRBJ2-1; 14 bases are shared with TRBD2. With V trimmed by 0 bases and J by 9 bases, 20 bases remained unmatched. The CDR3 extends over 21 amino acids. Germline CDR1 reads SGHRS; CDR2 reads YFSETQ.

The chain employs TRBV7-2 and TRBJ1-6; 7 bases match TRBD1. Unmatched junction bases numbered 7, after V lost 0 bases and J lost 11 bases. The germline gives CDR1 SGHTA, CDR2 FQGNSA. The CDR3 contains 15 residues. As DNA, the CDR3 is TGTGCCAGCAGCTTAGCCCCTCCCACAGGGGCACCCCTCCACTTT. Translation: CASSLAPPTGAPLHF.

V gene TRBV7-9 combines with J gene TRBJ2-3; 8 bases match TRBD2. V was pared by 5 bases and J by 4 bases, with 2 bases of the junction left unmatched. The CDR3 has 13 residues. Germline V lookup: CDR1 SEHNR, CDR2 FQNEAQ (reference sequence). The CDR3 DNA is TGTGCCAGCAGCACGACTAGCGCAGATACGCAGTATTTT. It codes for CASSTTSADTQYF.

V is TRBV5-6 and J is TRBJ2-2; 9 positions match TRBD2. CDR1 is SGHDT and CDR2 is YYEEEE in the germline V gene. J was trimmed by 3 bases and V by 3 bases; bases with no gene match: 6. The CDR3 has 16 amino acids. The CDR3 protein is CASSSIAGEYTGELFF. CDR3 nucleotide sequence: TGTGCCAGCAGCTCAATAGCGGGGGAATACACCGGGGAGCTGTTTTTT.

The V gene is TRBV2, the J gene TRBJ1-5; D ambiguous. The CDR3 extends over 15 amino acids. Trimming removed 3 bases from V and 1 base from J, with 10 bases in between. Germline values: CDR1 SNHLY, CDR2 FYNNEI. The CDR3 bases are TGTGCCAGCAGTGAGTTGGGAGCGAGCAATCAGCCCCAGCATTTT. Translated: CASSELGASNQPQHF.

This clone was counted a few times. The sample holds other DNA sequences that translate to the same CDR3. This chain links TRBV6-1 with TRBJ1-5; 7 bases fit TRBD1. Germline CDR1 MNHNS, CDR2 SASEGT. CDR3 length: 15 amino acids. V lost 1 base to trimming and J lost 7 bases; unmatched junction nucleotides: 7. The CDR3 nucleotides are TGTGCCAGCAGTGAAGATCCAGGGGGGAAACAGCCCCAGCATTTT. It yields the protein CASSEDPGGKQPQHF.

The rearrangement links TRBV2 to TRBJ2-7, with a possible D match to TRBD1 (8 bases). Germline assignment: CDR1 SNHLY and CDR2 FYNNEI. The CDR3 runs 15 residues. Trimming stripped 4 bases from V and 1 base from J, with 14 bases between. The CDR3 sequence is CASSGGGTGSYEQYF. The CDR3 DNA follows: TGTGCCAGCAGTGGGGGGGGGACAGGATCCTACGAGCAGTACTTC.

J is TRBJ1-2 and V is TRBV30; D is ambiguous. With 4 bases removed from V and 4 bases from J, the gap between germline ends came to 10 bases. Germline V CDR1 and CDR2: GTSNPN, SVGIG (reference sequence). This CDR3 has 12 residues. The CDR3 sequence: CAWTSWAYGYTF. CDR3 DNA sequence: TGTGCCTGGACCTCTTGGGCCTATGGCTACACCTTC. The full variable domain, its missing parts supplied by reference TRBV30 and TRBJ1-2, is SQTIHQWPATLVQPVGSPLSLECTVEGTSNPNLYWYRQAAGRGLQLLFYSVGIGQISSEVPQNLSASRPQDRQFILSSKKLLLSDSGFYLCAWTSWAYGYTFGSGTRLTVV.

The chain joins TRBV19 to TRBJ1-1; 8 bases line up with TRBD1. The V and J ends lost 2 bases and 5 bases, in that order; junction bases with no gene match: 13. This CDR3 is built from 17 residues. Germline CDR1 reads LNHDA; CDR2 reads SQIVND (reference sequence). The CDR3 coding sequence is TGTGCCAGTAGTATAACCCCTGGACAGGGAGGTAGGACTGAAGCTTTCTTT. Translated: CASSITPGQGGRTEAFF.

The CDR3 bases are TGTGCCTGGGGAGGGCAATCGAACACTGAAGCTTTCTTT. Translation: CAWGGQSNTEAFF. J is TRBJ1-1 and V is TRBV30, with unresolved D. V shed 5 bases and J shed 1 base, with 11 bases lying between them. Germline CDR1 and CDR2: GTSNPN and SVGIG (reference sequence). The CDR3 has 13 amino acids. Full variable domain (missing parts from reference TRBV30 and TRBJ1-1): SQTIHQWPATLVQPVGSPLSLECTVEGTSNPNLYWYRQAAGRGLQLLFYSVGIGQISSEVPQNLSASRPQDRQFILSSKKLLLSDSGFYLCAWGGQSNTEAFFGQGTRLTVV.

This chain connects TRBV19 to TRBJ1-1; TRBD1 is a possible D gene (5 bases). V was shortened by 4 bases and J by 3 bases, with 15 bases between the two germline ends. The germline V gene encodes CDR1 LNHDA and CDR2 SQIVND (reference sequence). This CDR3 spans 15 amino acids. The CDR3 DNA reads TGTGCCAGTAGTAGGACATCAGCCTCGCACACTGAAGCTTTCTTT. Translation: CASSRTSASHTEAFF.

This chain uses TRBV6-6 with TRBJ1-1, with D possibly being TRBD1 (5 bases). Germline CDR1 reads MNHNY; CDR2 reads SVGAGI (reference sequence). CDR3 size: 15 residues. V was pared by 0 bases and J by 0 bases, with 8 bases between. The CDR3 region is CASSYSNRLNTEAFF. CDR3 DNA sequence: TGTGCCAGCAGTTACTCGAACAGGTTGAACACTGAAGCTTTCTTT.

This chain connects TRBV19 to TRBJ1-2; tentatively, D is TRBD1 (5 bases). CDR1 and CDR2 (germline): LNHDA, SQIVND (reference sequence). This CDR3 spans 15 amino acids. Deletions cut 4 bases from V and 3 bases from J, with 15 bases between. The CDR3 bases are TGTGCCAGTAGTAAAGGGAACACAGGTTACTATGGCTACACCTTC. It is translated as CASSKGNTGYYGYTF.

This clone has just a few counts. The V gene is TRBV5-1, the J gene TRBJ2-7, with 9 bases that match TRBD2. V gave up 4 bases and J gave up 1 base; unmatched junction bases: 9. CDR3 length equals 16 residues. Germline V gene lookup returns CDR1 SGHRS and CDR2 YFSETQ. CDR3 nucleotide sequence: TGCGCCAGCAGCAGGCGGGGGGGGACGATATCCTACGAGCAGTACTTC. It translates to CASSRRGGTISYEQYF. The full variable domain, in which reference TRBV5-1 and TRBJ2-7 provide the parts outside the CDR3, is KAGVTQTPRYLIKTRGQQVTLSCSPISGHRSVSWYQQTPGQGLQFLFEYFSETQRNKGNFPGRFSGRQFSNSRSEMNVSTLELGDSALYLCASSRRGGTISYEQYFGPGTRLTVT.

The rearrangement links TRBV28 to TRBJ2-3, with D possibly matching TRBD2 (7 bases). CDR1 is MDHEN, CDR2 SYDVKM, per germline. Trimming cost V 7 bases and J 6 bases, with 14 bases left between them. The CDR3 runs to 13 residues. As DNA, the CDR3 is TGTGCCAGCATCCTGGGGGGGGCGGATACGCAGTATTTT. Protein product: CASILGGADTQYF.

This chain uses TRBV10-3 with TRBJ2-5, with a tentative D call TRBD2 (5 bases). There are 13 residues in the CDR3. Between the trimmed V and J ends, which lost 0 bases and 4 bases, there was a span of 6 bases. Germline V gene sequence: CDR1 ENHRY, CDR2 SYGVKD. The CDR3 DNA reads TGTGCCATCAGTGAGTCGAGGGTAGAGACCCAGTACTTC. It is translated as CAISESRVETQYF.

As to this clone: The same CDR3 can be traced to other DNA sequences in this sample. The CDR3 DNA reads TGTGCCAGCAGTGAGCGAGGGAATGGCTATAATTCACCCCTCCACTTT. The encoded protein is CASSERGNGYNSPLHF. The rearrangement links TRBV25-1 to TRBJ1-6, with unresolved D. The V gene lost 3 bases and the J gene lost 3 bases, with 12 bases spanning the gap. This CDR3 comprises 16 residues. Germline V gene lookup returns CDR1 MGHDK and CDR2 SYGVNS.

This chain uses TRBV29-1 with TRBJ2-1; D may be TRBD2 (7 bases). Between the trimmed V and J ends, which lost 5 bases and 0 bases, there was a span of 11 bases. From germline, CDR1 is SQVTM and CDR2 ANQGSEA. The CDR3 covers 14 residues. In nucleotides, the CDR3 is TGCAGCGTTACCCGGGGGGCCTCCTACAATGAGCAGTTCTTC. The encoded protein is CSVTRGASYNEQFF.

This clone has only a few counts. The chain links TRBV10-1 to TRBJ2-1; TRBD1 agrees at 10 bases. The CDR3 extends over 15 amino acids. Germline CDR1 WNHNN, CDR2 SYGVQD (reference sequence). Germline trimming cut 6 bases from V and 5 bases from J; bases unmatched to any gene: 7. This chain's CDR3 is CASSRDRGHDNEQFF. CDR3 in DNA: TGCGCCAGCAGCCGTGACAGGGGGCATGACAATGAGCAGTTCTTC.

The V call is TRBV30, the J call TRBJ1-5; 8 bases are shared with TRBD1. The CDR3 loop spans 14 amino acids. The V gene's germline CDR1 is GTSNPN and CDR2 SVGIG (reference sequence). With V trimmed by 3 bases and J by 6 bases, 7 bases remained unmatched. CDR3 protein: CAWSRGQGAQPQHF. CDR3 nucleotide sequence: TGTGCCTGGAGCCGCGGTCAGGGGGCTCAGCCCCAGCATTTT.

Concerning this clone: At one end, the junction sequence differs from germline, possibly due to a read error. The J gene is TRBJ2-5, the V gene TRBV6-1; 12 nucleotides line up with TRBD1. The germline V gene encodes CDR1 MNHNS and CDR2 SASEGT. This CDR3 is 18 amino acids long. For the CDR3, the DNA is TGTGCCAGCAGTGATAGGGGGGGACAGGGGGCGATCCAAAAGACCCAGTACTTC. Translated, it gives CASSDRGGQGAIQKTQYF.

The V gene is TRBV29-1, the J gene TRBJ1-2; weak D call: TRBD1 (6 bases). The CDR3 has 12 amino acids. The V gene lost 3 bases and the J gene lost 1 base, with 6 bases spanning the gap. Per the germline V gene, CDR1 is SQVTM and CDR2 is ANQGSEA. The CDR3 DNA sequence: TGCAGCGTTGACAGGGGTAACTATGGCTACACCTTC. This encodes CSVDRGNYGYTF. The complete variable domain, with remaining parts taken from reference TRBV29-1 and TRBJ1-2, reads SAVISQKPSRDICQRGTSLTIQCQVDSQVTMMFWYRQQPGQSLTLIATANQGSEATYESGFVIDKFPISRPNLTFSTLTVSNMSPEDSSIYLCSVDRGNYGYTFGSGTRLTVV.